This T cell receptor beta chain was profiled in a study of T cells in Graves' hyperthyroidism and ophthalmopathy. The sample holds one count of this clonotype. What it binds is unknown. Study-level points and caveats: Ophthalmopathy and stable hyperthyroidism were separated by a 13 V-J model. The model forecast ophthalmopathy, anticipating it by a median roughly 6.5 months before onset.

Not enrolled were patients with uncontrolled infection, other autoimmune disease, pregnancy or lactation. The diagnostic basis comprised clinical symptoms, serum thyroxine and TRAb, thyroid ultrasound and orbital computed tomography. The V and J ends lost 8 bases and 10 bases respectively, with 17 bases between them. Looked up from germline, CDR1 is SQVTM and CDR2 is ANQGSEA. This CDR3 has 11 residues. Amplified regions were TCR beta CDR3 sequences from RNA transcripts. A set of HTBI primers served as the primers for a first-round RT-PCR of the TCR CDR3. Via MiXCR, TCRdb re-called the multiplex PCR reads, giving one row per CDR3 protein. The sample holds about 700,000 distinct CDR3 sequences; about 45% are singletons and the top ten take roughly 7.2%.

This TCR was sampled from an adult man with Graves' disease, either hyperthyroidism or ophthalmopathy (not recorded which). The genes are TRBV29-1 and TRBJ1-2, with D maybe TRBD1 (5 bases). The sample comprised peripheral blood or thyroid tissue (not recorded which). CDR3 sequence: CSLALDTYYTF. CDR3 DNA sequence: TGCAGCTTAGCCTTGGACACCTACTACACCTTC.